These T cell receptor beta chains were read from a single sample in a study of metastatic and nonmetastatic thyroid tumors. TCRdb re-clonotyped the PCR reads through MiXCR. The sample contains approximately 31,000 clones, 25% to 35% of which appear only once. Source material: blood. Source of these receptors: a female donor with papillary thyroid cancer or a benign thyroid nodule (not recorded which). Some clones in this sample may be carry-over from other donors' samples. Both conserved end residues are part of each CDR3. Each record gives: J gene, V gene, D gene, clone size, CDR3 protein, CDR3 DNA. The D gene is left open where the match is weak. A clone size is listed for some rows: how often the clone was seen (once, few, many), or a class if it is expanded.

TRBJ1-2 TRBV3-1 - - CASRFAGGKDGYTF TGTGCCAGTCGCTTCGCTGGGGGTAAAGATGGCTACACCTTC
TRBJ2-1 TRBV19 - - CASSIGGSYNEQFF TGTGCTAGTAGTATTGGGGGCTCCTACAATGAGCAGTTCTTC
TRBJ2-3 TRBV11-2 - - CASSPRPSTDTQYF TGTGCCAGCAGCCCCCGTCCCAGCACAGATACGCAGTATTTT
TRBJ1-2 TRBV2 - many CASSPLRGAHYGYTF TGTGCCAGCAGCCCTTTGAGGGGGGCGCACTATGGCTACACCTTC
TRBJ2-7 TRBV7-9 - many CASSFDRTYEQYF TGTGCCAGCAGCTTTGACAGAACCTACGAGCAGTACTTC
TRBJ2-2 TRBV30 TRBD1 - CAKGQGDTGELFF TGTGCCAAAGGACAGGGCGACACCGGGGAGCTGTTTTTT
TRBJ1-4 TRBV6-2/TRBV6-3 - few CASSYFPFRVRLFF TGTGCCAGCAGTTACTTCCCGTTTAGGGTCCGACTGTTTTTT
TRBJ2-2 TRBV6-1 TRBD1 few CASRQGVNGELFF TGTGCCAGCAGACAGGGGGTGAACGGGGAGCTGTTTTTT
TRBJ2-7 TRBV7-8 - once CASSFSGSHYDQYF TGTGCCAGCAGCTTCTCCGGGAGCCACTACGATCAGTACTTC
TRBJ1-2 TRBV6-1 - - CASTNSRGGWYGYTF TGTGCCAGCACTAATTCACGAGGGGGATGGTATGGCTACACCTTC
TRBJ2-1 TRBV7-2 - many CASGRYLDNEQFF TGTGCCAGCGGTAGATATTTGGACAATGAGCAGTTCTTC
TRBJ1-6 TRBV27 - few CASRFGTTGSPLHF TGTGCCAGCAGATTCGGCACCACTGGTTCACCCCTCCACTTT
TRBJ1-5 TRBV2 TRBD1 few CASSEGGQGNQPQHF TGTGCCAGCAGTGAGGGGGGACAGGGAAATCAGCCCCAGCATTTT
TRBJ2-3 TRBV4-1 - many CASSQDQRGTDTQYF TGCGCCAGCAGCCAAGATCAGCGGGGCACAGATACGCAGTATTTT
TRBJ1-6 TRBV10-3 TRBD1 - CAISESGTDNSPLHF TGCGCCATCAGTGAGTCCGGGACAGATAATTCACCCCTCCACTTT
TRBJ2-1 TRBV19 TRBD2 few CASSTSGRAKGFF TGTGCCAGTTCGACTAGCGGGAGGGCCAAGGGTTTCTTC
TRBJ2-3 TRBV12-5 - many CASGSGDWSTDTQYF TGTGCTAGTGGATCAGGGGACTGGAGCACAGATACGCAGTATTTT
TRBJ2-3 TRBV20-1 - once CSATTGGTSTDTQYF TGCAGTGCTACGACTGGGGGTACTAGCACAGATACGCAGTATTTT